A single sample is the source of the 31 T cell receptor beta chains below, sequenced in a study of T-cell memory formation after mild COVID-19. One entry per CDR3 protein, called by TCRdb with MiXCR from the 5' RACE reads. The sample contains about 90,000 distinct CDR3 sequences, about 15% of which appear only once. Sequenced: PBMCs or a T cell subset sorted from them (not recorded which). The source of these receptors is a man between 18 and 29 years old who had mild COVID-19 (a few samples of this study predate the infection). Cell type and time point are not known.

This clonotype was seen a handful of times. The V gene is TRBV4-3, the J gene TRBJ1-1; 7 bases match TRBD1. The CDR3 extends over 13 amino acids. Trimming took 10 bases from V and 1 from J; bases not matched to a gene: 6. Germline V lookup: CDR1 LGHNA, CDR2 YSLEER. CDR3 sequence: CATRGPGNTEAFF. For the CDR3, the DNA is TGCGCCACAAGGGGGCCAGGGAACACTGAAGCTTTCTTT.

The chain joins TRBV7-8 to TRBJ1-1; 7 bases fit TRBD1. There are 15 residues in the CDR3. V shed 6 bases and J 5 bases; nucleotides not matched to a gene: 12. CDR1 is SGHVS and CDR2 is FQNEAQ in the germline V gene. CDR3 amino acids: CASSRKGALATEAFF. DNA for the CDR3: TGTGCCAGCAGTCGAAAGGGGGCTCTGGCGACTGAAGCTTTCTTT.

The chain joins TRBV19 to TRBJ2-1, with D perhaps matching TRBD2 (5 bases). The V end lost 1 base, the J end lost 12 bases, and 10 bases lay between the germline ends. Germline CDR1 is LNHDA and CDR2 is SQIVND (reference sequence). The CDR3 loop spans 12 amino acids. CDR3 nucleotides: TGTGCCAGTAGTATAGCGGGGAGCGGGCAGTTCTTC. Its protein is CASSIAGSGQFF.

The J gene is TRBJ2-7, the V gene TRBV2; D call uncertain. Deletions cut 3 bases from V and 1 base from J, with 4 bases between. Germline V gives CDR1 SNHLY, CDR2 FYNNEI. The CDR3 is made up of 12 amino acids. CDR3 amino acids: CASSDGSYEQYF. As DNA, the CDR3 is TGTGCCAGCAGTGACGGATCCTACGAGCAGTACTTC.

The rearrangement uses TRBV9 and TRBJ2-1; the D gene is possibly TRBD1 (6 bases). CDR3 length: 14 amino acids. Germline V CDR1 and CDR2: SGDLS, YYNGEE. V lost 4 bases to trimming and J lost 8 bases, with 16 bases between them. CDR3 DNA: TGTGCCAGCAGCACGTCGGGGACACTGGATGAGCAGTTCTTC. Its protein is CASSTSGTLDEQFF. The entire variable domain, with the rest obtained from reference TRBV9 and TRBJ2-1, is as follows: DSGVTQTPKHLITATGQRVTLRCSPRSGDLSVYWYQQSLDQGLQFLIQYYNGEERAKGNILERFSAQQFPDLHSELNLSSLELGDSALYFCASSTSGTLDEQFFGPGTRLTVL.

The chain is built from TRBV4-1 and TRBJ2-7; D is unclear. The CDR3 has 16 residues. Germline CDR1 reads MGHRA; CDR2 reads YSYEKL. With 1 base removed from V and 2 bases from J, the gap between germline ends came to 15 bases. CDR3 amino acids: CASSQVGVNSAYEQYF. CDR3 nucleotides: TGCGCCAGCAGCCAAGTTGGTGTGAACAGCGCCTACGAGCAGTACTTC.

V is TRBV24-1 and J is TRBJ1-2, with TRBD1 as a possible D gene (6 bases). The CDR3 extends over 13 amino acids. V was trimmed by 4 bases and J by 4 bases, leaving 9 bases between them. Germline assignment: CDR1 KGHDR and CDR2 SFDVKD. The CDR3 sequence is CATSEGGGYGYTF. The CDR3 DNA follows: TGTGCCACCAGTGAAGGAGGGGGCTATGGCTACACCTTC.

J is TRBJ2-1 and V is TRBV6-5, with no clear D. V was pared by 6 bases and J by 5 bases, with 17 bases between. Looked up from germline, CDR1 is MNHEY and CDR2 is SVGAGI. CDR3 length: 15 residues. The CDR3 reads CASSFDFPQDNEQFF. The CDR3 DNA follows: TGTGCCAGCAGCTTCGACTTTCCCCAGGACAATGAGCAGTTCTTC.

This clonotype was seen only a few times. The chain combines TRBV27 with TRBJ2-5, with 10 bases aligning to TRBD2. Unmatched junction bases numbered 7, after V lost 6 bases and J lost 6 bases. Germline values: CDR1 MNHEY, CDR2 SMNVEV (reference sequence). The CDR3 totals 14 residues. The CDR3 loop reads CASRVAGGMKTQYF. CDR3 nucleotides: TGTGCCAGCAGAGTAGCGGGGGGCATGAAGACCCAGTACTTC.

The chain joins TRBV4-1 to TRBJ2-7; maybe TRBD1 (6 bases). V shed 0 bases and J shed 0 bases, with 6 bases lying between them. The CDR3 length is 14 residues. Germline CDR1 reads MGHRA; CDR2 reads YSYEKL. The CDR3 region is CASSQEGGSYEQYV. The CDR3 DNA reads as TGCGCCAGCAGCCAAGAAGGGGGCTCCTACGAGCAGTACGTC.

The rearrangement links TRBV19 to TRBJ1-5; D remains ambiguous. The CDR3 spans 14 residues. Trimming took off 6 bases at V and 6 bases at J, with 15 bases between the two ends. Germline assignment: CDR1 LNHDA and CDR2 SQIVND (reference sequence). CDR3 in amino acids: CASRVSGVGQPQHF. Written as DNA, the CDR3 is TGTGCCAGTAGGGTATCCGGGGTCGGTCAGCCCCAGCATTTT.

The chain joins TRBV20-1 to TRBJ2-2; D remains ambiguous. The germline V and J ends were trimmed by 3 bases and 5 bases, with 10 bases remaining between them. The CDR3 totals 13 residues. Germline-derived CDR1 and CDR2 are DFQATT and SNEGSKA (reference sequence). CDR3 protein: CSARVLDTGELFF. The CDR3 region has the DNA TGCAGTGCTAGGGTGCTGGATACCGGGGAGCTGTTTTTT.

V and J are TRBV27 and TRBJ2-3, with D perhaps TRBD1 (6 bases). The CDR3 totals 16 residues. Germline V gene data show CDR1 as MNHEY and CDR2 as SMNVEV (reference sequence). The CDR3 DNA reads TGTTCCTCCACCGCGACAGGTGGGGTCGTCACAGATACGCAGTATTTT. Residues: CSSTATGGVVTDTQYF.

V usage is TRBV7-6 and J usage is TRBJ1-1, with D perhaps TRBD1 (5 bases). Between the trimmed V and J ends, which lost 5 bases and 7 bases, there was a span of 14 bases. Germline CDR1 reads SGHVS; CDR2 reads FNYEAQ. CDR3 size: 13 residues. The CDR3 region is CASSRAWGGEAFF. As DNA, the CDR3 is TGTGCCAGCAGCCGTGCTTGGGGCGGTGAAGCTTTCTTT. Full variable domain (outside the CDR3, taken from reference TRBV7-6 and TRBJ1-1): GAGVSQSPRYKVTKRGQDVALRCDPISGHVSLYWYRQALGQGPEFLTYFNYEAQQDKSGLPNDRFSAERPEGSISTLTIQRTEQRDSAMYRCASSRAWGGEAFFGQGTRLTVV.

This clonotype was observed at least ten times. The chain employs TRBV4-1 and TRBJ2-5; 11 positions match TRBD2. The V gene end was trimmed by 4 bases and the J gene end by 1 base; junction bases not matched to a gene: 14. Germline lookup yields CDR1 MGHRA and CDR2 YSYEKL. The CDR3 has 19 amino acids. In nucleotides, the CDR3 is TGCGCCAGCAGCCCCCAACTTCCTAGCGGGGGGAAATTCCAAGAGACCCAGTACTTC. It codes for CASSPQLPSGGKFQETQYF.

This clonotype has a handful of counts. V gene TRBV7-9 combines with J gene TRBJ2-7; TRBD1 agrees at 11 bases. The germline V gene encodes CDR1 SEHNR and CDR2 FQNEAQ (reference sequence). With 4 bases clipped from V and 5 bases from J, the junction kept 4 bases outside the gene matches. This CDR3 spans 14 amino acids. CDR3 DNA sequence: TGTGCCAGCAGCTCCGGGACAGGGGGGGACGAGCAGTACGTC. It codes for CASSSGTGGDEQYV.

This clonotype was observed a handful of times. The gene calls are TRBV5-6 and TRBJ2-3; tentative D call: TRBD2 (5 bases). Germline V gene lookup returns CDR1 SGHDT and CDR2 YYEEEE. V lost 4 bases and J lost 0, with 12 bases in between. CDR3 length: 15 residues. CDR3 residues: CASSIWTSSTDTQYF. CDR3 bases: TGTGCCAGCAGCATCTGGACTTCTAGCACAGATACGCAGTATTTT.

This clonotype was detected a few times. The chain has TRBV5-5 and TRBJ1-6; 7 bases map to TRBD1. Germline V gene sequence: CDR1 SGHKS, CDR2 YYEKEE (reference sequence). CDR3 length equals 14 residues. With 1 base clipped from V and 9 bases from J, the junction kept 4 bases outside the gene matches. The CDR3 protein is CASSLTGDVSPLHF. Written as DNA, the CDR3 is TGTGCCAGCAGCTTGACAGGGGACGTTTCACCCCTCCACTTT.

This clonotype was detected only a few times. The rearrangement uses TRBV9 and TRBJ1-1, with a possible D match to TRBD1 (5 bases). The V and J ends lost 4 bases and 4 bases respectively, with 14 bases between them. The CDR3 consists of 14 residues. Germline lookup yields CDR1 SGDLS and CDR2 YYNGEE. The CDR3 reads CASSSSGGLTEAFF. Written as DNA, the CDR3 is TGTGCCAGCAGCTCATCGGGGGGTCTCACTGAAGCTTTCTTT. Complete variable domain (other parts from reference TRBV9 and TRBJ1-1): DSGVTQTPKHLITATGQRVTLRCSPRSGDLSVYWYQQSLDQGLQFLIQYYNGEERAKGNILERFSAQQFPDLHSELNLSSLELGDSALYFCASSSSGGLTEAFFGQGTRLTVV.

This clonotype was recorded at least ten times. The chain recombines TRBV12-3 or TRBV12-4 with TRBJ1-2; unclear D gene. The CDR3 runs to 10 residues. The V end lost 6 bases, the J end lost 7 bases, and 6 bases lay between the germline ends. CDR3 protein: CASSPGGYTF. The CDR3 DNA reads TGTGCCAGCAGCCCGGGTGGCTACACCTTC.

This clonotype appeared a few times. The chain couples TRBV7-9 to TRBJ2-7; possibly TRBD1 or TRBD2 for D (6 bases each). The CDR3 covers 14 residues. Between the trimmed V and J ends, which lost 5 bases and 6 bases, there was a span of 17 bases. The germline V gene has CDR1 SEHNR and CDR2 FQNEAQ (reference sequence). In DNA, the CDR3 is TGTGCCAGCAGCCTGTTAGGGGGGCTGGGCGAGCAGTACTTC. This codes for CASSLLGGLGEQYF.

This clonotype was counted ten times or more. V usage is TRBV12-3 or TRBV12-4 and J usage is TRBJ2-1; 8 bases are shared with TRBD1. The J segment lost 8 bases and the V segment lost 6 bases, leaving 12 bases of the junction unmatched. The length of the CDR3 is 15 residues. CDR3: CASRPTGGGSYEQFF. The CDR3 DNA sequence: TGTGCCAGCAGGCCTACAGGGGGTGGTTCGTATGAGCAGTTCTTC.

V and J are TRBV6-4 and TRBJ1-2, with 7 bases that match TRBD1. The length of the CDR3 is 14 residues. The ends lost 0 bases at V and 7 bases at J; junction bases unmatched: 5. CDR1 is MRHNA and CDR2 is SNTAGT in the germline V gene. DNA for the CDR3: TGTGCCAGCAGTGACTCGGAGGGGGCCGGTGGCTACACCTTC. This translates into CASSDSEGAGGYTF.

This chain uses TRBV9 with TRBJ2-1; no reliable D call. The CDR3 is made up of 15 amino acids. The V gene lost 0 bases and the J gene lost 4 bases, with 11 bases spanning the gap. CDR1 is SGDLS, CDR2 YYNGEE, per germline. The CDR3 DNA follows: TGTGCCAGCAGCGTAGTTATTGGGAATTACAATGAGCAGTTCTTC. Translation gives CASSVVIGNYNEQFF.

The chain combines TRBV5-6 with TRBJ2-1; D is ambiguous. The germline gives CDR1 SGHDT, CDR2 YYEEEE. The CDR3 has 15 residues. V was clipped by 0 bases and J by 4 bases, with 11 bases between them. CDR3 amino acids: CASSLELGLYNEQFF. DNA of the CDR3: TGTGCCAGCAGCTTGGAGTTAGGGTTGTACAATGAGCAGTTCTTC.

This chain joins TRBV7-3 and TRBJ2-7, with TRBD1 matching over 9 bases. The J segment lost 5 bases and the V segment lost 4 bases, leaving 6 bases of the junction unmatched. CDR3 size: 14 residues. Per germline, CDR1 SGHTA and CDR2 FQGTGA. The CDR3, as DNA: TGTGCCAGCAGCTCCGAACAGGGGGCGAACGAGCAGTACTTC. It specifies CASSSEQGANEQYF.

This clonotype showed up just a few times. The chain is built from TRBV29-1 and TRBJ2-2; 9 bases fit TRBD1. Looked up from germline, CDR1 is SQVTM and CDR2 is ANQGSEA. The CDR3 loop spans 13 amino acids. V shed 7 bases, J shed 6 bases, and the junction held 6 bases outside the gene matches. CDR3 protein: CSERQGVSGELFF. The DNA of the CDR3 is TGCAGCGAGAGACAGGGGGTTTCCGGGGAGCTGTTTTTT.

This clonotype was observed a few times. CDR3 sequence: CASSQGPGVSSTDTQYF. The CDR3 nucleotides read TGCGCCAGCAGCCAAGGCCCAGGGGTATCTAGCACAGATACGCAGTATTTT. The V gene is TRBV4-1, the J gene TRBJ2-3; possible D gene TRBD1, 6 bases. Per the germline V gene, CDR1 is MGHRA and CDR2 is YSYEKL. V shed 1 base and J shed 0 bases, with 14 bases lying between them. The CDR3 runs to 17 residues.

In nucleotides, the CDR3 is TGTGCCAGCAGCCCAATTGGCGGGGAAGAGACCCAGTACTTC. This gives the protein CASSPIGGEETQYF. The V gene is TRBV7-6, the J gene TRBJ2-5; D may be TRBD2 (6 bases). CDR1 and CDR2 (germline): SGHVS, FNYEAQ. The CDR3 has 14 residues. V dropped 5 bases and J dropped 3 bases, with 13 bases sitting between them.

This rearrangement joins TRBV4-1 to TRBJ2-3; D might be TRBD2 (7 bases). The CDR3 length is 12 residues. V shed 2 bases and J shed 14 bases, with 14 bases lying between them. The germline gives CDR1 MGHRA, CDR2 YSYEKL. CDR3 nucleotide sequence: TGCGCCAGCAGCCAACTCTCGGGGGGCACGTATTTT. It codes for CASSQLSGGTYF.

The J gene is TRBJ1-2, the V gene TRBV7-4, with a tentative D call TRBD1 (5 bases). Deletions cut 1 base from V and 8 bases from J, with 11 bases between. In germline, CDR1 is SGHVT, CDR2 SQSDAQ. The CDR3 totals 13 residues. The CDR3 DNA sequence: TGTGCCAGCAGCTTAGGGGCAGGGCAAGGCTACACCTTC. This gives the protein CASSLGAGQGYTF. The full variable domain, rest sourced from reference TRBV7-4 and TRBJ1-2, is GAGVSQSPRYKVAKRGRDVALRCDSISGHVTLYWYRQTLGQGSEVLTYSQSDAQRDKSGRPSGRFSAERPERSVSTLKIQRTEQGDSAVYLCASSLGAGQGYTFGSGTRLTVV.